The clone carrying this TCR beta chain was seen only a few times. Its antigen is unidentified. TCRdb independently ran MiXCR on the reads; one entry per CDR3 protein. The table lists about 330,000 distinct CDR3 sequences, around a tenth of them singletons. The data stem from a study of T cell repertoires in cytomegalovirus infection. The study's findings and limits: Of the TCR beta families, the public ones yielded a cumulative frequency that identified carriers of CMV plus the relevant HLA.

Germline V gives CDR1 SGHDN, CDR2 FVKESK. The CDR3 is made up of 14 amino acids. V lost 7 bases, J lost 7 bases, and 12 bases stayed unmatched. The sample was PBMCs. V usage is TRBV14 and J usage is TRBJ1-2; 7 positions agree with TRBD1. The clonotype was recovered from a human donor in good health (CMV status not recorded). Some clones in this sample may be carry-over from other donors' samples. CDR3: CASTQGRGLRGYTF. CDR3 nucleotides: TGTGCCAGCACCCAGGGTAGGGGGCTGCGTGGCTACACCTTC.